The sequence of this T cell receptor beta chain was determined in a study of blood T cell repertoires in COVID-19. Study information: Sample material is recorded as cDNA or gDNA derived from T cells, B-cell-depleted T cells, or PBMCs.

Generated by immunoSEQ multiplex PCR, the TCRdb table keeps only in-frame clones and is missing some. The sample records some 430,000 clones, 90% being singletons. V dropped 4 bases and J dropped 5 bases, with 10 bases sitting between them. The CDR3 loop spans 13 amino acids. Germline loops: CDR1 SNHLY, CDR2 FYNNEI. This chain joins TRBV2 and TRBJ2-3; D unresolved. The material sequenced was PBMCs or T cells enriched from blood (not recorded which). The receptor's source is a man between 18 and 29 years old who had recovered from COVID-19. The CDR3 spells CASSVAPGDTQYF. The CDR3 coding sequence is TGTGCCAGCAGTGTAGCTCCGGGAGATACGCAGTATTTT.